This T cell receptor beta chain derives from a study of shared clonotypes between healthy human individuals. This clone has just one count. Its antigen is still unknown. For every subset, genomic DNA was evenly distributed across several immunoSEQ plates. Sequencing was performed with immunoSEQ multiplex PCR; in TCRdb, only in-frame clones are kept and a portion is missing. The sample carries about 480,000 clones, 60% to 80% recorded once. CDR1 and CDR2 from the germline V gene are SGHDN and FVKESK. The CDR3 covers 16 residues. Losses at the gene ends were 4 bases for V and 1 base for J; bases not matched to a gene: 7. Broader study findings: Clonotype sharing among donors, it was expected, would be affected by sequencing depth.

Free of recent acute infections or vaccinations, the donors were healthy HIV-negative adults. Samples left unsorted employed some 95 million PBMCs for genomic DNA. The sequenced material came from PBMCs. The receptor was derived from a woman in her thirties or forties in good health. Some clones in this sample may be carry-over from other donors' samples. This chain links TRBV14 with TRBJ2-5, with 9 bases fitting TRBD2. The CDR3 loop reads CASSLLAGRSQETQYF. The CDR3 DNA follows: TGTGCCAGCAGCCTCCTAGCGGGAAGGTCCCAAGAGACCCAGTACTTC.